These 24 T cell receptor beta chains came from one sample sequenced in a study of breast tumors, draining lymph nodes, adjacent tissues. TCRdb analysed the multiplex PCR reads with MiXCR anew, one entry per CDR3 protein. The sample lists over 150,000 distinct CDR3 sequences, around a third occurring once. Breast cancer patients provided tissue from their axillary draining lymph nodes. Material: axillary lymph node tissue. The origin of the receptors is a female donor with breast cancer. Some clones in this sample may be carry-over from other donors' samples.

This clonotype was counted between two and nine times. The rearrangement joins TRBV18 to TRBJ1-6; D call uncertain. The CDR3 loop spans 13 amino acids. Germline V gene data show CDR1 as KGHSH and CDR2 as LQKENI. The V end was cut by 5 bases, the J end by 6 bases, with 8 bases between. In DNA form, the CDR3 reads TGTGCCAGCTCAGGGCAGTCTAATTCACCCCTCCACTTT. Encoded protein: CASSGQSNSPLHF.

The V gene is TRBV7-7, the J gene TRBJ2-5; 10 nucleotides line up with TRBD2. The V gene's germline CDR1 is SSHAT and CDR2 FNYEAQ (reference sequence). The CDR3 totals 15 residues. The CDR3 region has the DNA TGTGCTAGAGATGAGGTAGCGGGGGGCAGGGAGACCCAGTACTTC. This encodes CARDEVAGGRETQYF.

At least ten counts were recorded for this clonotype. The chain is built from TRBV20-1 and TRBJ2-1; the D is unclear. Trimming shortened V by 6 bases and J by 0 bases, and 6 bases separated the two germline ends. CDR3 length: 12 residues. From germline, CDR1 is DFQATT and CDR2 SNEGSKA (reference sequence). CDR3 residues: CSAIRSYNEQFF. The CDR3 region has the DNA TGCAGTGCAATACGCTCCTACAATGAGCAGTTCTTC.

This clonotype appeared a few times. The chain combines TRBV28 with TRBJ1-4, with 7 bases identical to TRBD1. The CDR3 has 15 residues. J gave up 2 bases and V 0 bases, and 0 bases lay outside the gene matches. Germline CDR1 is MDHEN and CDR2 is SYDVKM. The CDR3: CASSLWGQTNEKLFF. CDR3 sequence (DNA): TGTGCCAGCAGTTTATGGGGACAGACTAATGAAAAACTGTTTTTT.

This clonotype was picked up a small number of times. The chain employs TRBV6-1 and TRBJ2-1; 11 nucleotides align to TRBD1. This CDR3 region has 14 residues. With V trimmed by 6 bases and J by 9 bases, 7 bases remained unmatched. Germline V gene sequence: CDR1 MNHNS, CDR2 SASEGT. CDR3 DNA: TGTGCCAGCAGCCGGGACAGGGGGGTTGTTGAGCAGTTCTTC. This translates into CASSRDRGVVEQFF.

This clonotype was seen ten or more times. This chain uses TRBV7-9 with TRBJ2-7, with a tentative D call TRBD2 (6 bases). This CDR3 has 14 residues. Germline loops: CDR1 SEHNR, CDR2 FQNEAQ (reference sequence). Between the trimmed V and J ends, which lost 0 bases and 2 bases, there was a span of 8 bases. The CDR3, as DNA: TGTGCCAGCAGCTTAGCCTCTAGCGCCTACGAGCAGTACTTC. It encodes CASSLASSAYEQYF.

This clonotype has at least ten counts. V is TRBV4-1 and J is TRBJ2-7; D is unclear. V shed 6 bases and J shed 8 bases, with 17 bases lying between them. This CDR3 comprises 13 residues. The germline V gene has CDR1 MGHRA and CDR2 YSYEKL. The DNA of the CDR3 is TGCGCCAGCAGTCACTCGAATTACCCCCAGCAGTACTTC. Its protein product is CASSHSNYPQQYF.

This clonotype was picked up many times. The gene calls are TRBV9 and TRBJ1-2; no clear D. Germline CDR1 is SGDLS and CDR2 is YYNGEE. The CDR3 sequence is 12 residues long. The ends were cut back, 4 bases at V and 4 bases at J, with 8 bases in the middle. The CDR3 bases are TGTGCCAGCAGCTCTGGGTTCTATGGCTACACCTTC. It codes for CASSSGFYGYTF. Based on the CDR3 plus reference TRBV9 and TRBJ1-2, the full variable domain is DSGVTQTPKHLITATGQRVTLRCSPRSGDLSVYWYQQSLDQGLQFLIQYYNGEERAKGNILERFSAQQFPDLHSELNLSSLELGDSALYFCASSSGFYGYTFGSGTRLTVV.

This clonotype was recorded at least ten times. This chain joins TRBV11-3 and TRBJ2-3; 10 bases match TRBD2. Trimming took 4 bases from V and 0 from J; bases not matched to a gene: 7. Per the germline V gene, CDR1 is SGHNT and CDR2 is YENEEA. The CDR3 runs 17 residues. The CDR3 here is CASSSFSGGLSTDTQYF. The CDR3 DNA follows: TGTGCCAGCAGCTCCTTTAGCGGGGGGCTGAGCACAGATACGCAGTATTTT.

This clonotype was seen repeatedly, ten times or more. CDR3 bases: TGTGCCAGCAGCCCGAGTTTGACCGAAAAACTGTTTTTT. It translates to CASSPSLTEKLFF. The chain joins TRBV5-6 to TRBJ1-4; D remains ambiguous. The germline CDR1 and CDR2 sequences are SGHDT and YYEEEE. The V gene lost 4 bases and the J gene lost 8 bases, with 12 bases spanning the gap. The CDR3 length is 13 residues.

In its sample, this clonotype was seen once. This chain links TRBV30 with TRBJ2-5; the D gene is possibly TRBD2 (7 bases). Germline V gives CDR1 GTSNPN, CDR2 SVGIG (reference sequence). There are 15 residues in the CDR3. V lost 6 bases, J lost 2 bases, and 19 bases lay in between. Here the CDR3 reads CACRGRERGQETQYF. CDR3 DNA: TGTGCCTGCCGGGGGAGGGAGAGGGGGCAAGAGACCCAGTACTTC.

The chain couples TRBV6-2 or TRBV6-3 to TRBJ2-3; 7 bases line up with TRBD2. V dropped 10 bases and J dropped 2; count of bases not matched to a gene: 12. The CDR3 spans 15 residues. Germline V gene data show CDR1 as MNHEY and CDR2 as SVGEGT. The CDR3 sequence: CATKGRGTSTDTQYF. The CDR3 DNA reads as TGTGCCACCAAAGGGAGGGGCACCTCCACAGATACGCAGTATTTT.

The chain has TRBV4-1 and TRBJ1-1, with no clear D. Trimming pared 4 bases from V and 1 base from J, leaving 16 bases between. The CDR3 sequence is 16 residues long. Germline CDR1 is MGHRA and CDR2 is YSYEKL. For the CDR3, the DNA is TGCGCCAGCAGCCTCCTTGGAGGCAAAAAGAACACTGAAGCTTTCTTT. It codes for CASSLLGGKKNTEAFF.

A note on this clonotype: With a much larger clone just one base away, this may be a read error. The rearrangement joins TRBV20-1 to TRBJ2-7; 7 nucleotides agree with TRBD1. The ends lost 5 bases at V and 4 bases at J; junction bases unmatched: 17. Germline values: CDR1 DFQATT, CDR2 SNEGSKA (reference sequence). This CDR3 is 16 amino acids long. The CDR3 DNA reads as TGCAGTGCTTTAATTTTCACCGGGACAGCTCGTTACGAGCAGTACTTC. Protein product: CSALIFTGTARYEQYF.

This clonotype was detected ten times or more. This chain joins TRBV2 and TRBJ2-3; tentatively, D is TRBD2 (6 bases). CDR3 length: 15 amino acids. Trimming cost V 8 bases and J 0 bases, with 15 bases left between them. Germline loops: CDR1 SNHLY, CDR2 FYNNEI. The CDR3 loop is CASAFDGLSTDTQYF. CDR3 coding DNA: TGTGCCAGCGCCTTCGACGGACTAAGCACAGATACGCAGTATTTT. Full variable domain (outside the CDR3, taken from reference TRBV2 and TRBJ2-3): EPEVTQTPSHQVTQMGQEVILRCVPISNHLYFYWYRQILGQKVEFLVSFYNNEISEKSEIFDDQFSVERPDGSNFTLKIRSTKLEDSAMYFCASAFDGLSTDTQYFGPGTRLTVL.

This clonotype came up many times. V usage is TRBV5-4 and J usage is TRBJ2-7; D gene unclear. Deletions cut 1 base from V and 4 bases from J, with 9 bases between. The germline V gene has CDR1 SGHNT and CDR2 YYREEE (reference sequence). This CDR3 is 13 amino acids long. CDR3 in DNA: TGTGCCAGCAGCTTGTGGCCGACATACGAGCAGTACTTC. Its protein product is CASSLWPTYEQYF. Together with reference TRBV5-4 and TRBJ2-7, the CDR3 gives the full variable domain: ETGVTQSPTHLIKTRGQQVTLRCSSQSGHNTVSWYQQALGQGPQFIFQYYREEENGRGNFPPRFSGLQFPNYSSELNVNALELDDSALYLCASSLWPTYEQYFGPGTRLTVT.

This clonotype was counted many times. CDR3: CASSQRKGGMADTQYF. The DNA of the CDR3 is TGCGCCAGCAGCCAACGAAAAGGGGGCATGGCAGATACGCAGTATTTT. The chain has TRBV4-1 and TRBJ2-3, with 7 nucleotides matching TRBD1. J gave up 4 bases and V 2 bases, and 9 bases lay outside the gene matches. This CDR3 is 16 amino acids long. Germline V gene lookup returns CDR1 MGHRA and CDR2 YSYEKL.

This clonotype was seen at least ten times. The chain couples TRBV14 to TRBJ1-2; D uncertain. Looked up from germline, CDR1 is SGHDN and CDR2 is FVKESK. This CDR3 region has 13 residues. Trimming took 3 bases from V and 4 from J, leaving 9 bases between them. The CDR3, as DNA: TGTGCCAGCAGCCAGTCCGACATCTATGGCTACACCTTC. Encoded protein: CASSQSDIYGYTF.

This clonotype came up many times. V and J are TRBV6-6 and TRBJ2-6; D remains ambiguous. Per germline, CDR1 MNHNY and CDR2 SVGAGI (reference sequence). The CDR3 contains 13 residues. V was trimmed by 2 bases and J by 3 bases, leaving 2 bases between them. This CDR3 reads CASSYNGANVLTF. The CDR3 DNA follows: TGTGCCAGCAGTTACAATGGGGCCAACGTCCTGACTTTC.

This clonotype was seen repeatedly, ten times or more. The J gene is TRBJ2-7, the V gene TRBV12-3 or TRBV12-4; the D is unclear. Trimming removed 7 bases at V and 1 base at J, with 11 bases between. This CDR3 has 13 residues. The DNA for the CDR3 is TGTGCCAGCACGAGCTCTCCTTCCTACGAGCAGTACTTC. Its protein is CASTSSPSYEQYF.

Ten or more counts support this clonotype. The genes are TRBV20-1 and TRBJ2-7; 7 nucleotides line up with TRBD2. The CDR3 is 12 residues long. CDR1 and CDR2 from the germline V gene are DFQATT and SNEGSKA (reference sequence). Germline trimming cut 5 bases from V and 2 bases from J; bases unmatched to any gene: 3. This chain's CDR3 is CSARAGAYEQYF. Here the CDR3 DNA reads TGCAGTGCTCGGGCGGGAGCCTACGAGCAGTACTTC.

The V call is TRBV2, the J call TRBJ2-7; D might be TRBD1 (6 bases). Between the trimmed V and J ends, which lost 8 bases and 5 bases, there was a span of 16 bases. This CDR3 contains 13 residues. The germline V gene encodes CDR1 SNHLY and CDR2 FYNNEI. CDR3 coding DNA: TGTGCCAGCGTAGAGGTAGGGGGTGACGAGCAGTACTTC. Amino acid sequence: CASVEVGGDEQYF.

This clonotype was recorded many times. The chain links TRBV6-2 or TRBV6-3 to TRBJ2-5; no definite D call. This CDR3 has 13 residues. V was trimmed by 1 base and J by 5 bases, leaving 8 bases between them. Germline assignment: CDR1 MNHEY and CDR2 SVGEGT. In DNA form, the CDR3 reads TGTGCCAGCAGTTACTTTATCTTTGAGACCCAGTACTTC. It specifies CASSYFIFETQYF.

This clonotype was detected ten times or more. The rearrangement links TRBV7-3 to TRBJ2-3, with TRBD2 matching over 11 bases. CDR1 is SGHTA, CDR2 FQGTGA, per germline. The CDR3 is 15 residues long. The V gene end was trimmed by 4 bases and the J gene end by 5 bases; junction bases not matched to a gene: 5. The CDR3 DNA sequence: TGTGCCAGCAGCTCTAGCGGGGGGTTTGGAGATACGCAGTATTTT. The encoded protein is CASSSSGGFGDTQYF.